This T cell receptor (beta chain) comes out of a study of T cells in Graves' hyperthyroidism and ophthalmopathy. Amplified TCR beta CDR3 regions derived from RNA transcripts. TCR CDR3 regions were first amplified by RT-PCR with HTBI primers. One entry per CDR3 protein, called by TCRdb with MiXCR from the multiplex PCR reads. This sample carries a few hundred thousand distinct CDR3 sequences, approximately 25% of them seen once, and the ten largest clones take 73%. This CDR3 has 21 amino acids. Germline V CDR1 and CDR2: SGHTA, FQGNSA. Trimming cost V 5 bases and J 1 base; bases outside gene matches: 24. Lactation, pregnancy, other autoimmune disease or uncontrolled infection led to exclusion of patients.

The sequenced sample consisted of blood. The receptor's source is a man between 50 and 59 years old with Graves' hyperthyroidism. The chain is built from TRBV7-2 and TRBJ2-5; 8 positions agree with TRBD2. The CDR3 DNA sequence: TGTGCCAGCAGCAGGAACCCCTCTTTTGGAGGTGGCGGGAGGAGCCAAGAGACCCAGTACTTC. It specifies CASSRNPSFGGGGRSQETQYF.